The 9 T cell receptor beta chains given below trace back to one sample, sequenced in a study of cytomegalovirus exposure and HLA in healthy donors. PCR was performed using 60 Vbeta and 13 Jbeta primers. Clones were sequenced by immunoSEQ multiplex PCR, and TCRdb holds only the in-frame ones, with some missing. The repertoire has about 150,000 clones, 80% of them found once; the top ten carry 5.5% to 6.5%. Input material: PBMCs. The receptor source for this set is a woman aged 40 to 50 in good health and CMV-seropositive.

V is TRBV4-1 and J is TRBJ2-2; TRBD2 matches 12 bases. In germline, CDR1 is MGHRA, CDR2 YSYEKL. Trimming removed 0 bases from V and 2 bases from J; junction bases left unmatched: 7. The CDR3 spans 19 residues. The CDR3 spells CASSQEFLAGGVNTGELFF. The CDR3 DNA is TGCGCCAGCAGCCAAGAATTCCTAGCGGGAGGGGTTAACACCGGGGAGCTGTTTTTT.

The chain has TRBV7-2 and TRBJ2-4, with TRBD2 identical over 7 bases. Germline V gene sequence: CDR1 SGHTA, CDR2 FQGNSA. The J segment lost 9 bases and the V segment lost 4 bases, leaving 12 bases of the junction unmatched. The CDR3 sequence is 15 residues long. CDR3 loop: CASSSGRRTGGIQYF. The DNA of the CDR3 is TGTGCCAGCAGCTCAGGTCGGCGGACGGGGGGCATTCAGTACTTC.

This clone came up once. This chain joins TRBV7-6 and TRBJ2-5; TRBD2 agrees at 9 bases. CDR1 and CDR2 (germline): SGHVS, FNYEAQ. Trimming cost V 4 bases and J 3 bases; bases outside gene matches: 12. The CDR3 length is 17 residues. The CDR3 here is CASSSRFRGGGKETQYF. Written as DNA, the CDR3 is TGTGCCAGCAGCTCCCGTTTTCGCGGGGGGGGGAAAGAGACCCAGTACTTC.

Turning to this clone: Distinct nucleotide sequences in the sample also encode this CDR3. The chain employs TRBV19 and TRBJ2-7; TRBD1 aligns across 8 bases. V lost 3 bases and J lost 3; bases outside the gene matches: 1. CDR3 size: 13 residues. Germline V lookup: CDR1 LNHDA, CDR2 SQIVND (reference sequence). In nucleotides, the CDR3 is TGTGCCAGTAGTATTGGACAGGGCTACGAGCAGTACTTC. It codes for CASSIGQGYEQYF.

V usage is TRBV28 and J usage is TRBJ1-2; D gene uncertain. The ends were cut back, 6 bases at V and 4 bases at J, with 9 bases in the middle. CDR1 MDHEN and CDR2 SYDVKM come from the germline V gene. This CDR3 region has 12 residues. The CDR3 DNA sequence: TGTGCCAGCAGCCTAATCCCCTATGGCTACACCTTC. As protein: CASSLIPYGYTF.

This clone was observed a few times. The chain combines TRBV5-8 with TRBJ1-5; 7 nucleotides align to TRBD1. The CDR3 is 16 amino acids. The ends lost 1 base at V and 7 bases at J; junction bases unmatched: 11. Per germline, CDR1 SGHTS and CDR2 YDEGEE. In DNA, the CDR3 is TGTGCCAGCAGCTTGAAGAACTGGGGCAGGGGGCAGCCCCAGCATTTT. It codes for CASSLKNWGRGQPQHF.

This chain connects TRBV5-1 to TRBJ1-4; 8 bases map to TRBD1. Germline CDR1 is SGHRS and CDR2 is YFSETQ. This CDR3 spans 15 amino acids. Trimming took 4 bases from V and 4 from J; bases not matched to a gene: 6. CDR3 nucleotide sequence: TGCGCCAGCAGCACCGGACAGGGAGGTAATGAAAAACTGTTTTTT. Its translation: CASSTGQGGNEKLFF. Looking up the rest from reference TRBV5-1 and TRBJ1-4 gives the full variable domain: KAGVTQTPRYLIKTRGQQVTLSCSPISGHRSVSWYQQTPGQGLQFLFEYFSETQRNKGNFPGRFSGRQFSNSRSEMNVSTLELGDSALYLCASSTGQGGNEKLFFGSGTQLSVL.

The chain employs TRBV5-4 and TRBJ2-1; D possibly corresponds to TRBD2 (6 bases). Germline CDR1 is SGHNT and CDR2 is YYREEE (reference sequence). Trimming pared 4 bases from V and 7 bases from J, leaving 21 bases between. This CDR3 is built from 16 residues. CDR3 sequence: CASSGTTRDEGNEQFF. CDR3 DNA: TGTGCCAGCAGCGGTACTACGCGGGACGAAGGGAATGAGCAGTTCTTC. Variable domain in full (rest from reference TRBV5-4 and TRBJ2-1): ETGVTQSPTHLIKTRGQQVTLRCSSQSGHNTVSWYQQALGQGPQFIFQYYREEENGRGNFPPRFSGLQFPNYSSELNVNALELDDSALYLCASSGTTRDEGNEQFFGPGTRLTVL.

The chain links TRBV11-3 to TRBJ2-5; 8 bases line up with TRBD2. This CDR3 has 15 residues. The germline gives CDR1 SGHNT, CDR2 YENEEA. V lost 0 bases to trimming and J lost 4 bases; unmatched junction nucleotides: 4. The CDR3 is CASSLDGTSVETQYF. CDR3 in DNA: TGTGCCAGCAGCTTAGATGGGACTAGTGTAGAGACCCAGTACTTC.